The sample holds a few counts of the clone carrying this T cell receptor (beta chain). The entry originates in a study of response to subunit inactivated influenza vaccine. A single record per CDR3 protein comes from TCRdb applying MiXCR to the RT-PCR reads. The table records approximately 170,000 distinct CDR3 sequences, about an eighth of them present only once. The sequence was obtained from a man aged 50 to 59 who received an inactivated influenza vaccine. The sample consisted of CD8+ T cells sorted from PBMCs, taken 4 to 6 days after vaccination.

This CDR3 is CAISESDRLNTEAFF. The DNA of the CDR3 is TGTGCCATCAGTGAGTCTGACAGATTGAACACTGAAGCTTTCTTT. The chain links TRBV10-3 to TRBJ1-1, with D possibly being TRBD1 (5 bases). Between the trimmed V and J ends, which lost 0 bases and 0 bases, there was a span of 8 bases. CDR1 and CDR2 (germline): ENHRY, SYGVKD. This CDR3 has 15 residues.